What follows are 23 T cell receptor beta chains derived from one specimen sequenced in a study of regulatory T cells in long-lasting Graves disease. CDR3-region Arm-PCR and iRepertoire HTBI primers produced the TCR beta libraries. TCRdb passed the multiplex PCR reads through MiXCR, listing each CDR3 protein once. This sample has roughly 500,000 distinct CDR3 sequences, with 14% found just once. As for time point: newly diagnosed GD, antithyroid drugs for less than 3 months. TCR sequences were obtained from RNA taken from PBMCs. This sample also appeared in a second study, on T cells in Graves' hyperthyroidism and ophthalmopathy.

Specimen: peripheral blood mononuclear cells (PBMCs), collected at new diagnosis, from a patient treated with antithyroid drugs. The receptors come from a woman aged 45-60 years with Graves disease.

This clonotype was counted at least ten times. The rearrangement links TRBV12-3 or TRBV12-4 to TRBJ1-1; 9 nucleotides agree with TRBD1. The V segment lost 5 bases and the J segment 5 bases; nucleotides outside the gene matches: 12. The CDR3 is 16 residues long. The CDR3 here is CASSPPGQGPRTEAFF. As DNA, the CDR3 is TGTGCCAGCAGTCCACCGGGACAGGGCCCTCGGACTGAAGCTTTCTTT.

In its sample, this clonotype was seen many times. This chain links TRBV7-6 with TRBJ1-5; D gene ambiguous. The V and J ends lost 5 bases and 0 bases respectively, with 17 bases between them. The CDR3 is 17 amino acids. Per germline, CDR1 SGHVS and CDR2 FNYEAQ. CDR3 residues: CASSPGFSAYSNQPQHF. The DNA of the CDR3 is TGTGCCAGCAGCCCGGGGTTCAGCGCATATAGCAATCAGCCCCAGCATTTT.

Notes on this clonotype: A much larger clone sits a single nucleotide away, making a read error possible. The chain couples TRBV30 to TRBJ2-2, with D possibly matching TRBD1 (6 bases). The CDR3 covers 12 residues. CDR1 GTSNPN and CDR2 SVGIG come from the germline V gene (reference sequence). The DNA of the CDR3 is TGTGCCTGGAGGGGGGACACCGGGGAGCTGGTTTTT. Protein: CAWRGDTGELVF.

This chain links TRBV5-1 with TRBJ2-5; D gene unclear. Deletions cut 1 base from V and 5 bases from J, with 15 bases between. From germline, CDR1 is SGHRS and CDR2 YFSETQ. The CDR3 totals 15 residues. This chain's CDR3 is CASSLTLLTGETQYF. The CDR3 DNA follows: TGCGCCAGCAGCTTGACTCTTCTAACTGGGGAGACCCAGTACTTC.

There are many counts of this clonotype. V usage is TRBV6-1 and J usage is TRBJ1-5; no firm D call. This CDR3 has 13 residues. Germline CDR1 is MNHNS and CDR2 is SASEGT. V was pared by 7 bases and J by 5 bases, with 12 bases between. In nucleotides, the CDR3 is TGTGCCAGCATCGAGGGATTCTATCAGCCCCAGCATTTT. Its translation: CASIEGFYQPQHF.

A note on this clonotype: The conserved final phenylalanine or tryptophan is absent from the CDR3, which likely points to a read error. The chain couples TRBV28 to TRBJ2-7; 7 nucleotides agree with TRBD2. Germline CDR1 reads MDHEN; CDR2 reads SYDVKM. V trimming: 5 bases; J trimming: 1 base; junction bases outside the gene matches: 14. The CDR3 totals 17 residues. CDR3 sequence (DNA): TGTGCCAGCAGTCCCATTCTGGGGGGGGGTATATCCTACGAGCAGTACCTC. It specifies CASSPILGGGISYEQYL.

This clonotype was seen many times. The gene calls are TRBV6-1 and TRBJ2-1, with D possibly matching TRBD1 (8 bases). The CDR3 totals 12 residues. Trimming removed 11 bases from V and 8 bases from J, with 16 bases in between. CDR1 is MNHNS and CDR2 is SASEGT in the germline V gene. The CDR3 loop reads CAARTGRDEQFF. The CDR3 nucleotides read TGTGCCGCCCGGACAGGGAGGGATGAGCAGTTCTTC.

This clonotype was observed many times. V is TRBV28 and J is TRBJ1-3, with a tentative D call TRBD1 (5 bases). V dropped 8 bases and J dropped 7 bases, with 9 bases sitting between them. Germline CDR1 and CDR2: MDHEN and SYDVKM. The CDR3 extends over 11 amino acids. CDR3 protein: CASGARNTIYF. The DNA of the CDR3 is TGTGCCAGCGGGGCTCGGAACACCATATATTTT.

This clonotype was observed a few times. The rearrangement joins TRBV7-2 to TRBJ2-7; D remains unclear. CDR1 and CDR2 (germline): SGHTA, FQGNSA. Trimming took off 5 bases at V and 4 bases at J, with 6 bases between the two ends. The CDR3 covers 11 residues. CDR3 sequence reads: CASSNIYEQYF. The CDR3 DNA follows: TGTGCCAGCAGCAATATATACGAGCAGTACTTC. Supplemented by reference TRBV7-2 and TRBJ2-7, the full variable domain reads GAGVSQSPSNKVTEKGKDVELRCDPISGHTALYWYRQSLGQGLEFLIYFQGNSAPDKSGLPSDRFSAERTGGSVSTLTIQRTQQEDSAVYLCASSNIYEQYFGPGTRLTVT.

This clonotype has at least ten counts. The CDR3: CASSSLTSGIIKTQYF. The CDR3 bases are TGTGCCAGCAGTTCACTGACTAGCGGGATAATTAAGACCCAGTACTTC. This chain uses TRBV28 with TRBJ2-5, with 11 bases that match TRBD2. Trimming removed 4 bases from V and 6 bases from J; junction bases left unmatched: 10. Germline CDR1 reads MDHEN; CDR2 reads SYDVKM. The CDR3 sequence is 16 residues long.

At least ten counts were recorded for this clonotype. This chain joins TRBV10-3 and TRBJ1-6; D is undetermined. V was trimmed by 0 bases and J by 5 bases, leaving 11 bases between them. Per germline, CDR1 ENHRY and CDR2 SYGVKD. The CDR3 covers 16 residues. In nucleotides, the CDR3 is TGTGCCATCAGTGAGTCGTTGGGGTCTAATAATTCACCCCTCCACTTT. Translation: CAISESLGSNNSPLHF.

This clonotype was detected only a few times. The V call is TRBV27, the J call TRBJ1-6; possibly TRBD1 for D (5 bases). The CDR3 is made up of 14 amino acids. Germline CDR1 reads MNHEY; CDR2 reads SMNVEV (reference sequence). V was shortened by 6 bases and J by 3 bases, with 9 bases between the two germline ends. CDR3 nucleotide sequence: TGTGCCAGCAGCCGGGACCGCTATAATTCACCCCTCCACTTT. Protein product: CASSRDRYNSPLHF.

Many counts were recorded for this clonotype. The J gene is TRBJ2-2, the V gene TRBV5-1; TRBD1 might be the D (5 bases). The ends were cut back, 0 bases at V and 5 bases at J, with 8 bases in the middle. Germline CDR1 is SGHRS and CDR2 is YFSETQ. The CDR3 covers 14 residues. Written as DNA, the CDR3 is TGCGCCAGCAGCTTGGGCAGGGCTACCGGGGAGCTGTTTTTT. It encodes CASSLGRATGELFF. The full variable domain, rest sourced from reference TRBV5-1 and TRBJ2-2, is KAGVTQTPRYLIKTRGQQVTLSCSPISGHRSVSWYQQTPGQGLQFLFEYFSETQRNKGNFPGRFSGRQFSNSRSEMNVSTLELGDSALYLCASSLGRATGELFFGEGSRLTVL.

The rearrangement uses TRBV4-2 and TRBJ2-1; TRBD2 matches 8 bases. V lost 1 base and J lost 3; bases outside the gene matches: 8. Germline loops: CDR1 LGHNA, CDR2 YNFKEQ. CDR3 length equals 17 residues. The chain's CDR3 is CASSQVLGLGVYNEQFF. Written as DNA, the CDR3 is TGTGCCAGCAGCCAAGTATTGGGACTAGGAGTCTACAATGAGCAGTTCTTC.

This clonotype was counted many times. This chain connects TRBV28 to TRBJ1-3; D is possibly TRBD1 (5 bases). Trimming cost V 5 bases and J 1 base, with 9 bases left between them. Germline V gives CDR1 MDHEN, CDR2 SYDVKM. This CDR3 is built from 14 residues. CDR3 protein: CASSVGHSGNTIYF. CDR3 nucleotide sequence: TGTGCCAGCAGTGTAGGACATTCTGGAAACACCATATATTTT.

This clonotype was counted many times. The gene calls are TRBV20-1 and TRBJ1-1, with D possibly matching TRBD1 (5 bases). Trimming stripped 3 bases from V and 4 bases from J, with 12 bases between. The V gene's germline CDR1 is DFQATT and CDR2 SNEGSKA (reference sequence). The CDR3 is made up of 13 amino acids. The CDR3: CSASFGASTEAFF. In DNA form, the CDR3 reads TGCAGTGCTAGTTTTGGGGCGAGCACTGAAGCTTTCTTT.

Turning to this clonotype: A read error may account for a junction end that differs from germline. The rearrangement joins TRBV19 to TRBJ2-7; D is unresolved. Germline CDR1 and CDR2: LNHDA and SQIVND (reference sequence). The CDR3 loop spans 13 amino acids. The CDR3: CAKENSNSHEQYF. The CDR3 nucleotides read TGTGCCAAGGAGAACAGTAACTCCCACGAGCAGTACTTC.

The chain joins TRBV9 to TRBJ2-1; no firm D call. The J call may be wrong; the DNA end is better matched by TRBJ2-5. In germline, CDR1 is SGDLS, CDR2 YYNGEE. This CDR3 has 14 residues. This CDR3 reads CASSVASSSETQYF. CDR3 DNA: TGTGCCAGCAGCGTAGCAAGTAGCTCAGAGACCCAGTACTTC.

This clonotype was seen at least ten times. This sequence joins TRBV2 and TRBJ2-7, with D perhaps TRBD1 (5 bases). Per germline, CDR1 SNHLY and CDR2 FYNNEI. The CDR3 runs to 13 residues. V was cut by 8 bases and J by 0 bases, with 11 bases left in between. This CDR3 reads CASPGKSSYEQYF. The DNA for the CDR3 is TGTGCCAGCCCAGGGAAGAGCTCCTACGAGCAGTACTTC.

In this sample, this clonotype turned up many times. The CDR3 region has the DNA TGTGCCAGCTCACCAACCGACAGGGGTGGGCAGTTCTTC. Its translation: CASSPTDRGGQFF. J is TRBJ2-1 and V is TRBV18, with 8 bases matching TRBD1. The germline V gene encodes CDR1 KGHSH and CDR2 LQKENI. This CDR3 region has 13 residues. V shed 2 bases, J shed 12 bases, and the junction held 6 bases outside the gene matches.

This clonotype was counted ten times or more. The chain recombines TRBV13 with TRBJ1-1; D call uncertain. V was cut by 3 bases and J by 3 bases, with 5 bases left in between. Germline CDR1 and CDR2: PRHDT and FYEKMQ (reference sequence). CDR3 size: 12 residues. CDR3 sequence: CASSFGDTEAFF. The DNA of the CDR3 is TGTGCCAGCAGCTTCGGAGACACTGAAGCTTTCTTT. The whole variable domain, filled in from reference TRBV13 and TRBJ1-1, reads AAGVIQSPRHLIKEKRETATLKCYPIPRHDTVYWYQQGPGQDPQFLISFYEKMQSDKGSIPDRFSAQQFSDYHSELNMSSLELGDSALYFCASSFGDTEAFFGQGTRLTVV.

This clonotype was found many times. The chain has TRBV11-2 and TRBJ2-7; D unclear. The CDR3 consists of 12 residues. The V gene's germline CDR1 is SGHAT and CDR2 FQNNGV. Between the trimmed V and J ends, which lost 3 bases and 3 bases, there was a span of 6 bases. The CDR3 is CASSFDDYEQYF. Here the CDR3 DNA reads TGTGCCAGCAGCTTCGACGACTACGAGCAGTACTTC.

Details on this clonotype: With only one base between it and a far larger clone, this is likely a read error. The genes are TRBV11-2 and TRBJ2-1; D is undetermined. Germline V gene sequence: CDR1 SGHAT, CDR2 FQNNGV. Trimming removed 1 base from V and 10 bases from J, with 11 bases in between. The CDR3 covers 13 residues. The chain's CDR3 is CASSLAYGYEQFF. The DNA of the CDR3 is TGTGCCAGCAGCTTAGCGTATGGCTACGAGCAGTTCTTC.